This TCR beta chain emerged from a study of shared clonotypes between healthy human individuals. CDR1 is MDHEN and CDR2 is SYDVKM in the germline V gene. With 5 bases removed from V and 8 bases from J, the gap between germline ends came to 15 bases. CDR3 size: 13 residues. Replicate PCRs run on sorted subsets employed approximately 0.2 ug DNA, approximately 30,000 T cell genomes. The table came from immunoSEQ multiplex PCR; TCRdb's copy has only in-frame clones and leaves some out. The sample carries a few million clones, around 90% recorded once. This chain links TRBV28 with TRBJ1-2; D is perhaps TRBD1 (6 bases). This receptor was taken from a young man in good health. The sequenced material came from naive CD4+ T cells sorted from blood. This sample's subset: CD45RA+ positively selected. CDR3 sequence: CASSQGRFNGYTF. For the CDR3, the DNA is TGTGCCAGCAGTCAGGGGCGGTTTAACGGCTACACCTTC.